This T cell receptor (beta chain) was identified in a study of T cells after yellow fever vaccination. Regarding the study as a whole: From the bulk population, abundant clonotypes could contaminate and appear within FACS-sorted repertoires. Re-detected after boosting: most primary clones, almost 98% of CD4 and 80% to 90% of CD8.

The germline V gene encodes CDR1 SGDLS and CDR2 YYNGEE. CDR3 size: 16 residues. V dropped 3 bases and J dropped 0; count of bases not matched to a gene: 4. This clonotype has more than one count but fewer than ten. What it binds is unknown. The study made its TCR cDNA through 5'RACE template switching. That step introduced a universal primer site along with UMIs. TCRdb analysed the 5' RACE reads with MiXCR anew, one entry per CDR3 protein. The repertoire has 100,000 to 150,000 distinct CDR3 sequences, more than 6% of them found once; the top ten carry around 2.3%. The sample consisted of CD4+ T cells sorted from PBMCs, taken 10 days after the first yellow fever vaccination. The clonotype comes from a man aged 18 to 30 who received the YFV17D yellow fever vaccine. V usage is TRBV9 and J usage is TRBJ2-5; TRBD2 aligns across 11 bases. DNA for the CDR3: TGTGCCAGCAGCGAGGGACTAGCGGAGAACCAAGAGACCCAGTACTTC. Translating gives CASSEGLAENQETQYF. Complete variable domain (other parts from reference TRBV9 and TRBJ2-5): DSGVTQTPKHLITATGQRVTLRCSPRSGDLSVYWYQQSLDQGLQFLIQYYNGEERAKGNILERFSAQQFPDLHSELNLSSLELGDSALYFCASSEGLAENQETQYFGPGTRLLVL.